What follows are 20 T cell receptor beta chains derived from one specimen sequenced in a study of shared clonotypes between healthy human individuals. Profiled with immunoSEQ multiplex PCR; TCRdb holds only in-frame clones, not every one. The data contain around 1,900,000 clones, roughly 93% of them seen just once; the ten biggest clones take up about 1.6%. Naive CD8 cells, CD45RO-negative and positively selected for CCR7, excluded terminally differentiated effector memory CD45RA+ cells. Material for sequencing was naive CD8+ T cells from PBMCs. The origin of the receptors is a man aged 18 to 29 in good health. Some clones in this sample may be carry-over from other donors' samples.

The chain links TRBV5-6 to TRBJ2-5; 11 bases are shared with TRBD1. The CDR3 is 15 amino acids. Looked up from germline, CDR1 is SGHDT and CDR2 is YYEEEE. The V gene end was trimmed by 3 bases and the J gene end by 4 bases; junction bases not matched to a gene: 5. The CDR3 sequence: CASSWGTGGGETQYF. The CDR3 DNA follows: TGTGCCAGCAGCTGGGGGACAGGGGGTGGAGAGACCCAGTACTTC.

The chain is built from TRBV9 and TRBJ2-5, with D perhaps TRBD1 or TRBD2 (6 bases each). This CDR3 comprises 14 residues. V dropped 1 base and J dropped 5 bases, with 12 bases sitting between them. Per the germline V gene, CDR1 is SGDLS and CDR2 is YYNGEE. The CDR3 protein is CASSVTGGRETQYF. The CDR3 DNA reads as TGTGCCAGCAGCGTAACCGGGGGCCGGGAGACCCAGTACTTC.

Regarding this clone: Other DNA sequences in this specimen translate into the identical CDR3. The J gene is TRBJ2-7, the V gene TRBV7-8; 10 nucleotides align to TRBD1. The CDR3 runs to 13 residues. CDR1 and CDR2 from the germline V gene are SGHVS and FQNEAQ. V gave up 5 bases and J gave up 6 bases; unmatched junction bases: 4. CDR3 coding DNA: TGTGCCAGCAGCGCGGACAGGGGGGGCGAGCAGTACTTC. It specifies CASSADRGGEQYF.

The chain recombines TRBV27 with TRBJ2-7, with D tentatively TRBD1 (6 bases). This CDR3 has 12 amino acids. Deletions cut 10 bases from V and 3 bases from J, with 13 bases between. From germline, CDR1 is MNHEY and CDR2 SMNVEV (reference sequence). This CDR3 is CAIGQGSYEQYF. Here the CDR3 DNA reads TGTGCCATTGGGCAGGGGAGCTACGAGCAGTACTTC.

In its sample, this clone was seen once. V is TRBV27 and J is TRBJ2-7, with 12 bases fitting TRBD2. The trim removed 5 bases at V and 4 bases at J, leaving 6 bases unmatched. This CDR3 contains 15 residues. The germline gives CDR1 MNHEY, CDR2 SMNVEV (reference sequence). The CDR3 is CASSTDTSGRYEQYF. Written as DNA, the CDR3 is TGTGCCAGCAGTACCGATACTAGCGGGAGGTACGAGCAGTACTTC.

The chain employs TRBV18 and TRBJ2-1, with 10 bases matching TRBD2. The CDR3 runs to 16 residues. After removal of 3 bases from V and 3 bases from J, the junction contained 5 bases not matched to a gene. CDR1 and CDR2 from the germline V gene are KGHSH and LQKENI. The CDR3 sequence is CASSPLTSGDYNEQFF. The CDR3 region has the DNA TGTGCCAGCTCACCCCTTACTAGCGGGGACTACAATGAGCAGTTCTTC.

This sequence joins TRBV6-6 and TRBJ2-7, with a possible D match to TRBD1 (5 bases). Trimming stripped 1 base from V and 2 bases from J, with 9 bases between. The CDR3 runs to 14 residues. Germline assignment: CDR1 MNHNY and CDR2 SVGAGI (reference sequence). The CDR3 region is CASSYLDNPYEQYF. CDR3 nucleotides: TGTGCCAGCAGTTACTTGGACAACCCCTACGAGCAGTACTTC.

This chain connects TRBV4-1 to TRBJ2-4, with TRBD2 matching over 9 bases. Germline V CDR1 and CDR2: MGHRA, YSYEKL. V lost 1 base, J lost 9 bases, and 4 bases stayed unmatched. CDR3 length: 14 residues. In DNA form, the CDR3 reads TGCGCCAGCAGCCAAGTAGCGGGAGCGGGCATTCAGTACTTC. This codes for CASSQVAGAGIQYF.

The chain uses TRBV2 and TRBJ1-2; perhaps TRBD1 as D (6 bases). V was shortened by 4 bases and J by 8 bases, with 17 bases between the two germline ends. Germline V gives CDR1 SNHLY, CDR2 FYNNEI. This CDR3 contains 14 residues. CDR3 region: CASSALWDIGGYTF. The CDR3 DNA follows: TGTGCCAGCAGTGCCCTTTGGGACATTGGAGGCTACACCTTC.

In this sample, this clone turned up once. Other DNA sequences within the sample encode an identical CDR3. The chain links TRBV6-5 to TRBJ2-3; a weak D match, TRBD1 (6 bases). Germline loops: CDR1 MNHEY, CDR2 SVGAGI. Trimming left V 0 bases short and J 1 base short, with 8 bases between. This CDR3 region has 15 residues. In DNA form, the CDR3 reads TGTGCCAGCAGTTACTCAGCAGGGGGCACAGATACGCAGTATTTT. Its translation is CASSYSAGGTDTQYF.

The chain employs TRBV29-1 and TRBJ2-7, with D possibly TRBD2 on 5 matching bases. This CDR3 region has 12 residues. Germline CDR1 is SQVTM and CDR2 is ANQGSEA. V was pared by 5 bases and J by 3 bases, with 11 bases between. DNA for the CDR3: TGCAGCGTTTTGAGCGGAGTCTACGAGCAGTACTTC. Translated, it gives CSVLSGVYEQYF.

The V call is TRBV30, the J call TRBJ1-1, with D maybe TRBD1 (5 bases). V lost 0 bases and J lost 6, with 11 bases in between. This CDR3 region has 13 residues. Germline loops: CDR1 GTSNPN, CDR2 SVGIG (reference sequence). The CDR3 DNA follows: TGTGCCTGGAGTGTACGGGAGGGACCTGAAGCTTTCTTT. This encodes CAWSVREGPEAFF.

V usage is TRBV28 and J usage is TRBJ2-3; D unresolved. CDR1 is MDHEN and CDR2 is SYDVKM in the germline V gene. The CDR3 extends over 14 amino acids. V was cut by 6 bases and J by 4 bases, with 14 bases left in between. In nucleotides, the CDR3 is TGTGCCAGCAGGGGCGTCGGAAACTCAGATACGCAGTATTTT. This encodes CASRGVGNSDTQYF.

This chain joins TRBV7-2 and TRBJ2-3; 10 bases fit TRBD1. CDR1 SGHTA and CDR2 FQGNSA come from the germline V gene. The CDR3 contains 17 residues. Losses at the gene ends were 5 bases for V and 2 bases for J; bases not matched to a gene: 10. The CDR3 coding sequence is TGTGCCAGCAGCCAGATTGACAGGGGGCCGTCCACAGATACGCAGTATTTT. This codes for CASSQIDRGPSTDTQYF.

The chain links TRBV10-3 to TRBJ2-3, with 8 bases fitting TRBD2. V shed 4 bases and J 3 bases; nucleotides not matched to a gene: 3. The CDR3 length is 14 residues. CDR1 is ENHRY and CDR2 is SYGVKD in the germline V gene. The CDR3 is CAISGPSGTDTQYF. The DNA of the CDR3 is TGTGCCATCAGTGGACCTAGCGGGACAGATACGCAGTATTTT.

The J gene is TRBJ2-1, the V gene TRBV2; tentative D call: TRBD1 (6 bases). Trimming cost V 6 bases and J 0 bases, with 12 bases left between them. The CDR3 consists of 15 residues. Germline V lookup: CDR1 SNHLY, CDR2 FYNNEI. CDR3 sequence reads: CASSSLRGSYNEQFF. In nucleotides, the CDR3 is TGTGCCAGCAGCTCCCTCAGGGGCTCCTACAATGAGCAGTTCTTC.

This clone was found once. The CDR3 nucleotides read TGTGCCAGCAGCGTAGGAGCCCGCCAAGAGACCCAGTACTTC. Its translation is CASSVGARQETQYF. The chain is built from TRBV9 and TRBJ2-5; the D is unclear. Looked up from germline, CDR1 is SGDLS and CDR2 is YYNGEE. CDR3 length: 14 amino acids. The V end lost 0 bases, the J end lost 1 base, and 7 bases lay between the germline ends.

Remarks on this clone: Compared with germline, one end of the junction differs, possibly owing to a read error. The chain is built from TRBV14 and TRBJ2-1, with D uncertain. CDR1 and CDR2 (germline): SGHDN, FVKESK. The CDR3 is 12 amino acids. The CDR3 DNA follows: TGTGCCAGCAGCCCGAACTACGATGAGCAGTTCTTC. Its translation is CASSPNYDEQFF.

V usage is TRBV5-5 and J usage is TRBJ2-7; D unresolved. This CDR3 has 12 residues. CDR1 and CDR2 (germline): SGHKS, YYEKEE (reference sequence). The V and J ends lost 4 bases and 11 bases respectively, with 16 bases between them. The DNA of the CDR3 is TGTGCCAGCAGCCAGGAAACAAATCCGAAGTACTTC. As protein: CASSQETNPKYF.

The chain has TRBV9 and TRBJ2-1; 11 bases are shared with TRBD2. The CDR3 totals 15 residues. Trimming cost V 0 bases and J 9 bases; bases outside gene matches: 5. The germline CDR1 and CDR2 sequences are SGDLS and YYNGEE. DNA of the CDR3: TGTGCCAGCAGCGTAGTTAGCGGGAGGGCCGCTGAGCAGTTCTTC. Translating gives CASSVVSGRAAEQFF.